Detailed here is one T cell receptor beta chain. Its antigen is not known. As for treatment: oral pan-JAK inhibitor, 5-10 mg twice daily. These data originate in a study of CD8+ T cells in alopecia areata. In the study overall: Treatment comprised oral tofacitinib, 5 to 10 mg twice daily, in treated patients.

Overall study results and limits: A great number of expanded lesional clones endured in scalp and blood during tofacitinib.

Following extraction, RNA underwent reverse transcription to cDNA, which served as the sequencing template. Profiled with immunoSEQ multiplex PCR; TCRdb holds only in-frame clones, not every one. The table shows roughly 190,000 clones, with 60% occurring only once. Germline CDR1 SQVTM, CDR2 ANQGSEA. V was shortened by 6 bases and J by 6 bases, with 14 bases between the two germline ends. The CDR3 loop spans 13 amino acids. This clonotype originated in a human donor with alopecia areata. The chain combines TRBV29-1 with TRBJ2-2, with D unclear. The specimen comprised CD4+ T cells sorted from blood, sampled at week 4, from a patient treated with tofacitinib. CDR3 region: CSVDVSGAGELFF. As DNA, the CDR3 is TGCAGCGTAGACGTCTCGGGCGCCGGGGAGCTGTTTTTT.